This T cell receptor (beta chain) originates from a study of CD8 T cells in Susac syndrome. General study findings and limits: The study recognized that its TCR sequencing and HLA analysis covered a relatively small number of individuals.

In germline, CDR1 is MNHEY, CDR2 SMNVEV (reference sequence). V was cut by 6 bases and J by 0 bases, with 14 bases left in between. The CDR3 is 15 residues long. Random-hexamer reverse transcription was applied to roughly 0.5 to 1 ug RNA. TCRdb reprocessed the immunoSEQ multiplex PCR reads via MiXCR and lists one record per CDR3 protein. The table has 210,000 or so distinct CDR3 sequences, less than 95% seen once; the top ten hold around 0.15%. From blood CD8+ and CD4+ T cells, TCR beta sequences were generated. The CD8+ and CD4+ T cells were isolated magnetically using a negative isolation approach, whereas the TEMRA cells were enriched by FACS. A word on this clonotype: As yet, its antigen is unknown.

The TCR comes from a human donor with Susac syndrome. The chain employs TRBV27 and TRBJ1-2, with D possibly matching TRBD1 (5 bases). Specimen: CD4+ T cells from PBMCs. The DNA for the CDR3 is TGTGCCAGCAGCCCTCTCGACAGTCCTAACTATGGCTACACCTTC. Translation gives CASSPLDSPNYGYTF.